These T cell receptor beta chains were read from a single sample in a study of T-cell memory formation after mild COVID-19. In TCRdb, the 5' RACE reads were re-called with MiXCR into one record per CDR3 protein. Here the sample spans some 100,000 distinct CDR3 sequences, approximately 10% being singletons. Source material: PBMCs or a T cell subset sorted from them (not recorded which). The receptor set was obtained from a man aged 18 to 30 who had mild COVID-19 (a few samples of this study predate the infection). Cell type and time point are not known. Each CDR3 is given with its conserved first and last residue. A D gene is named only where the DNA matches it firmly. Size tells how often a clone was seen (once, few, many) or the class of an expanded clone, and some rows leave it out.

D gene	V gene	clone size	J gene	CDR3 protein	CDR3 DNA
NA	TRBV5-5	NA	TRBJ1-1	CASSHGTNTEAFF	TGTGCCAGCAGCCATGGAACGAACACTGAAGCTTTCTTT
TRBD1	TRBV5-1	NA	TRBJ2-2	CASSFAGGIGELFF	TGCGCCAGCAGCTTTGCAGGGGGAATCGGGGAGCTGTTTTTT
NA	TRBV25-1	NA	TRBJ2-5	CASSEPPGETQYF	TGTGCCAGCAGTGAGCCACCAGGCGAGACCCAGTACTTC
NA	TRBV4-3	few	TRBJ2-3	CASSQEGPDTQYF	TGCGCCAGCAGCCAAGAAGGCCCAGATACGCAGTATTTT
TRBD1	TRBV25-1	many	TRBJ1-2	CASSEYGRGQEYYGYTF	TGTGCCAGCAGTGAATATGGACGGGGACAGGAGTACTATGGCTACACCTTC
TRBD2	TRBV6-2/TRBV6-3	few	TRBJ2-5	CASRKVGTSGGSQETQYF	TGTGCCAGCAGGAAAGTAGGGACTAGCGGGGGATCCCAAGAGACCCAGTACTTC
NA	TRBV7-9	NA	TRBJ1-2	CASSPPAWNNYGYTF	TGTGCCAGCAGCCCCCCGGCGTGGAACAACTATGGCTACACCTTC
NA	TRBV5-1	few	TRBJ2-2	CASRTRLRVSTGELFF	TGCGCCAGCAGAACCAGACTGAGGGTTAGCACCGGGGAGCTGTTTTTT
NA	TRBV7-2	NA	TRBJ1-2	CASSLVVSGSNGGYGYTF	TGTGCCAGCAGCTTAGTTGTGAGTGGATCTAACGGCGGCTATGGCTACACCTTC
TRBD2	TRBV5-5	many	TRBJ2-1	CASSPLAGGSYNEQFF	TGTGCCAGCAGCCCACTAGCGGGGGGATCCTACAATGAGCAGTTCTTC